This T cell receptor (beta chain) was identified during a study of control samples from healthy donors and cancer patients. Libraries were prepared by immunoSEQ multiplex PCR; TCRdb keeps only in-frame clonotypes and omits some of them. The data contain 100,000 to 150,000 clones, about 90% of them singletons. Trimming took off 0 bases at V and 0 bases at J, with 15 bases between the two ends. The CDR3 covers 18 residues. Germline V gives CDR1 LGHNA, CDR2 YSLEER. The material sequenced was blood. This TCR was recovered from a man aged 60 to 75 in good health. The chain carries TRBV4-3 and TRBJ2-1, with TRBD2 as a possible D gene (6 bases). As DNA, the CDR3 is TGCGCCAGCAGCCAAGATGCCGGGACTCCTAGCTCCTACAATGAGCAGTTCTTC. Amino acid sequence: CASSQDAGTPSSYNEQFF.